This T cell receptor beta chain appears in the sequencing data of a study of neoadjuvant anti-PD-1 for oral cavity cancer. Study background: Patients without progression got a fourth dose around day 43. Findings and caveats of the study: Higher pretreatment Treg/Th17 ratios tracked higher pretreatment blood clonality.

Germline lookup yields CDR1 SGHRS and CDR2 YFSETQ. The CDR3 loop spans 13 amino acids. V lost 4 bases, J lost 7 bases, and 12 bases lay in between. Clones were read by immunoSEQ multiplex PCR, and TCRdb kept only the in-frame ones, dropping some. The sample consists of tens of thousands of clones, 80% to 90% of them appearing once. These newly diagnosed stage II-IVA oral cavity squamous cell carcinoma patients had no prior systemic or radiation treatment. Patients had HPV-negative, locally advanced oral cavity squamous cell carcinoma. Points on this clone: What it binds is unknown.

The chain is built from TRBV5-1 and TRBJ2-1, with D perhaps matching TRBD2 (5 bases). The sample in question was PBMCs, obtained before nivolumab (anti-PD-1) treatment. The TCR was taken from a person aged 40 to 85 with oral cavity squamous cell carcinoma. The CDR3 is CASSEGQLNEQFF. The CDR3 DNA follows: TGCGCCAGCAGCGAGGGCCAGTTGAATGAGCAGTTCTTC.